A selection of T cell receptor beta chains follows, all from one sample in a study of shared clonotypes between healthy human individuals. Some clones are missing from TCRdb's copy, which holds only in-frame ones; the method was immunoSEQ multiplex PCR. The table has about 820,000 clones, 80% to 95% seen once. The material sequenced was naive CD8+ T cells sorted from blood. These receptors came from a young man in good health. CDR3s include the opening cysteine and the closing phenylalanine or tryptophan. D genes are given only for firm matches. Clone size is given for some rows only: seen once, a few or many times, or a class if the clone is expanded.

j_call	d_call	cdr3_length	clone_size	v_call	cdr3_aa	cdr3_nt
TRBJ2-7	TRBD2	15	NA	TRBV5-5	CASTGGTGVSYEQYF	TGTGCCAGCACCGGGGGGACGGGAGTCTCCTACGAGCAGTACTTC
TRBJ2-1	NA	15	NA	TRBV7-3	CASSPGWEAYNEQFF	TGTGCCAGCAGCCCAGGGTGGGAGGCCTACAATGAGCAGTTCTTC
TRBJ1-3	NA	16	NA	TRBV28	CASSVLGFMSGNTIYF	TGTGCCAGCAGTGTATTGGGTTTTATGTCTGGAAACACCATATATTTT
TRBJ2-2	NA	14	NA	TRBV6-1	CASKGLINTGELFF	TGTGCCAGCAAGGGACTTATAAACACCGGGGAGCTGTTTTTT
TRBJ2-3	NA	16	once	TRBV27	CASSLPTGGATDTQYF	TGTGCCAGCAGTCTCCCGACAGGAGGGGCGACAGATACGCAGTATTTT
TRBJ2-5	TRBD2	15	NA	TRBV27	CASSLRGGRKETQYF	TGTGCCAGCAGTTTAAGAGGCGGGAGAAAAGAGACCCAGTACTTC
TRBJ2-1	TRBD2	17	NA	TRBV5-1	CASSLRSREGLYNEQFF	TGCGCCAGCAGCTTGAGGTCACGGGAGGGACTGTACAATGAGCAGTTCTTC
TRBJ2-1	TRBD2	14	NA	TRBV30	CAAIAGVSYNEQFF	TGTGCCGCAATAGCGGGAGTGTCCTACAATGAGCAGTTCTTC
TRBJ2-7	NA	15	few	TRBV6-5	CASSYGDSATYEQYF	TGTGCCAGCAGTTACGGGGACTCGGCCACCTACGAGCAGTACTTC
TRBJ1-4	TRBD1	15	NA	TRBV9	CASSAAGTGSEKLFF	TGTGCCAGCAGCGCCGCCGGGACAGGGAGCGAAAAACTGTTTTTT
TRBJ2-3	NA	17	NA	TRBV4-3	CASSQDETRALGDTQYF	TGCGCCAGCAGCCAAGATGAAACTAGGGCCTTGGGAGATACGCAGTATTTT
TRBJ2-2	NA	16	NA	TRBV11-2	CASSVGLVANTGELFF	TGTGCCAGCAGCGTGGGACTCGTCGCGAACACCGGGGAGCTGTTTTTT
TRBJ2-3	NA	12	NA	TRBV25-1	CASNQGGDTQYF	TGTGCCAGCAACCAGGGGGGAGATACGCAGTATTTT
TRBJ2-1	TRBD1	14	NA	TRBV7-9	CASSPQGADNEQFF	TGTGCCAGCAGCCCGCAGGGGGCGGACAATGAGCAGTTCTTC
TRBJ2-7	NA	13	NA	TRBV10-3	CAISVSPTYEQYF	TGTGCCATCAGTGTCAGTCCCACCTACGAGCAGTACTTC
TRBJ2-1	NA	16	NA	TRBV7-9	CASSFPRVGEYNEQFF	TGTGCCAGCAGCTTCCCTCGCGTGGGAGAATACAATGAGCAGTTCTTC
TRBJ2-3	NA	13	NA	TRBV29-1	CSVVGIDEDTQYF	TGCAGCGTTGTAGGGATCGACGAGGATACGCAGTATTTT